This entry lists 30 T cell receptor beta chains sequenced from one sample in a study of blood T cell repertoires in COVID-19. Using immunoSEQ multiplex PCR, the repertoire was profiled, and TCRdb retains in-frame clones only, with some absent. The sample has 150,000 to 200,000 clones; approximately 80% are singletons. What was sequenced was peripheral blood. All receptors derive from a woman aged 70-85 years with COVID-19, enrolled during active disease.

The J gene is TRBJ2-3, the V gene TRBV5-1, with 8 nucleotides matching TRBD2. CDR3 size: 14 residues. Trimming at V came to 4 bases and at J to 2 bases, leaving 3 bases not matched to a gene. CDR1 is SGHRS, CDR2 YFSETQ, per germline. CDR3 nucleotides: TGCGCCAGCAGCCCGGGGGGGTTCACAGATACGCAGTATTTT. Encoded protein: CASSPGGFTDTQYF.

The CDR3: CASSQGPSYEQYF. The DNA of the CDR3 is TGTGCCAGCAGTCAGGGGCCCAGCTACGAGCAGTACTTC. The V and J genes are TRBV16 and TRBJ2-7, with D perhaps matching TRBD1 (6 bases). CDR1 and CDR2 from the germline V gene are KGHSY and FQNENV. Trimming removed 6 bases at V and 3 bases at J, with 12 bases between. The CDR3 consists of 13 residues.

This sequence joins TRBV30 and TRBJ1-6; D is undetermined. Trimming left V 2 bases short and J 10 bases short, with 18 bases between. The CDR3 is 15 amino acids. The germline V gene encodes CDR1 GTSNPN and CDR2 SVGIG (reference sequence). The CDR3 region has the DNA TGTGCCTGGAGTTTTTCAGGCCCCGGTCTCTCACCCCTCCACTTT. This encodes CAWSFSGPGLSPLHF.

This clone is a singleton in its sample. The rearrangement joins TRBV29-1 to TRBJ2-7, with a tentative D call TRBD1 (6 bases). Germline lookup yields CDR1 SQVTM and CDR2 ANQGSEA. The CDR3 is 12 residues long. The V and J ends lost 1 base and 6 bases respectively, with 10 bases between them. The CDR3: CSVEVTGLEQYF. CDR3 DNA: TGCAGCGTTGAAGTAACAGGGCTCGAGCAGTACTTC.

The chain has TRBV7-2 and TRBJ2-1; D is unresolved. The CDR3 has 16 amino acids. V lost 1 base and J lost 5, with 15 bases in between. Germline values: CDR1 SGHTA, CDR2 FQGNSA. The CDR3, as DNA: TGTGCCAGCAGCTTAGAGAGATTAGGCAGGAACAATGAGCAGTTCTTC. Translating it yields CASSLERLGRNNEQFF.

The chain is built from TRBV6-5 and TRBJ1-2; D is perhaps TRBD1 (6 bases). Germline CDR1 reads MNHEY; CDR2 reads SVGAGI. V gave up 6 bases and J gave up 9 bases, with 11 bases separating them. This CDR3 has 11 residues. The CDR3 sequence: CASRLQGSYTF. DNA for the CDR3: TGTGCCAGCAGACTACAGGGAAGCTACACCTTC.

The CDR3 loop is CASSPPSGANYGYTF. CDR3 nucleotides: TGTGCCAGCTCACCCCCTTCGGGAGCTAACTATGGCTACACCTTC. The V gene is TRBV18, the J gene TRBJ1-2; no clear D gene. Trimming removed 3 bases at V and 0 bases at J, with 11 bases between. CDR1 KGHSH and CDR2 LQKENI come from the germline V gene. The CDR3 runs to 15 residues.

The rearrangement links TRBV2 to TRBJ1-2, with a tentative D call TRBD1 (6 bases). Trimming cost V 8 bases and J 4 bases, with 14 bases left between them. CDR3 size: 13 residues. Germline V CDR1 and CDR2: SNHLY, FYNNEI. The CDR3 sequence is CASLSDRPYGYTF. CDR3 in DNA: TGTGCCAGCCTTTCTGACAGGCCCTATGGCTACACCTTC.

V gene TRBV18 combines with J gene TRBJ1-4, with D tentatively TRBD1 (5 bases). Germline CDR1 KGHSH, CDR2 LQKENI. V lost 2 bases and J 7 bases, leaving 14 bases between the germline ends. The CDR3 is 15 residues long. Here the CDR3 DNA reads TGTGCCAGCTCACCAGGTGGCAGGGAGGGTGAAAAACTGTTTTTT. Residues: CASSPGGREGEKLFF.

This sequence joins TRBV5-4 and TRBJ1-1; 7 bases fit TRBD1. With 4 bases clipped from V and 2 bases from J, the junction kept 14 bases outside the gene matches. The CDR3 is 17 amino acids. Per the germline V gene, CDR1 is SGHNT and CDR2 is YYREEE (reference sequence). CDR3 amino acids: CASSPGRAGGLNTEAFF. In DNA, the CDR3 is TGTGCCAGCAGCCCCGGGAGGGCAGGGGGTTTAAACACTGAAGCTTTCTTT.

CDR3 loop: CASSIGSTDTQYF. In nucleotides, the CDR3 is TGTGCCAGTAGTATTGGCAGCACAGATACGCAGTATTTT. V and J are TRBV19 and TRBJ2-3; no definite D call. The V end lost 3 bases, the J end lost 0 bases, and 4 bases lay between the germline ends. Germline V gene data show CDR1 as LNHDA and CDR2 as SQIVND (reference sequence). The CDR3 runs to 13 residues.

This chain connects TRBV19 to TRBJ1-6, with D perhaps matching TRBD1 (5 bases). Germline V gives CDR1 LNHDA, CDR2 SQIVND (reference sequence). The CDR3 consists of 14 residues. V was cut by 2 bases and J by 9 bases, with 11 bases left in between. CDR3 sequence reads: CASSIMQGSSPLHF. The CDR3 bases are TGTGCCAGTAGTATAATGCAGGGAAGTTCACCCCTCCACTTT.

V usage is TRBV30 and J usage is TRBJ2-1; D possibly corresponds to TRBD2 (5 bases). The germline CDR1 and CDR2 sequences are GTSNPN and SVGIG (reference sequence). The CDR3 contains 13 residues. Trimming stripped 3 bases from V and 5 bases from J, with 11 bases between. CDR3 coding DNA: TGTGCCTGGAGCTTGGACTCAAACAATGAGCAGTTCTTC. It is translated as CAWSLDSNNEQFF.

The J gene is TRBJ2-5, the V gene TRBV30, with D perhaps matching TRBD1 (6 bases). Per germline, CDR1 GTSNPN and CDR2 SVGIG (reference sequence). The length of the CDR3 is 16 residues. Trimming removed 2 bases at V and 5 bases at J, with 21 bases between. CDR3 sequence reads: CAWSSLGQPGMETQYF. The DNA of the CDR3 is TGTGCCTGGAGTTCCCTCGGACAGCCCGGGATGGAGACCCAGTACTTC.

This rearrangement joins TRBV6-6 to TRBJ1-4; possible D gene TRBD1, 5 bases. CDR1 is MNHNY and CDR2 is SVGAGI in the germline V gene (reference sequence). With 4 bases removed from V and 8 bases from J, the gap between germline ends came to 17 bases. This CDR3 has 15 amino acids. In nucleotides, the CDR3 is TGTGCCAGCAGTTTCCCCGGGAGCCGGGGGGAAAAACTGTTTTTT. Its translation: CASSFPGSRGEKLFF.

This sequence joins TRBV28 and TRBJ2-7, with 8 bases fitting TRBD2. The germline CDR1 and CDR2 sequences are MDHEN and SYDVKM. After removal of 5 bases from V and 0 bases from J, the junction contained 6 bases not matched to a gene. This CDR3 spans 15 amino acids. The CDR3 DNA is TGTGCCAGCAGTACTACTAGCGGATCCTCCTACGAGCAGTACTTC. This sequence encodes CASSTTSGSSYEQYF.

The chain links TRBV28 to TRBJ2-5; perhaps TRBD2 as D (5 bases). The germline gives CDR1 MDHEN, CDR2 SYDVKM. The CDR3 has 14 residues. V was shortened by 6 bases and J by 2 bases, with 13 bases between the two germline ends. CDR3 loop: CASRNHPGQETQYF. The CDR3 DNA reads TGTGCCAGCAGGAACCACCCGGGGCAAGAGACCCAGTACTTC.

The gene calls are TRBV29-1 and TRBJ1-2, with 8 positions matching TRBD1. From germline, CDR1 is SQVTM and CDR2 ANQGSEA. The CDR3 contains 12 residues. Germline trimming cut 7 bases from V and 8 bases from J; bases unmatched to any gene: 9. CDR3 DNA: TGCAGCGGAGGACAGGGCCGGGGGGGCTACACCTTC. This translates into CSGGQGRGGYTF.

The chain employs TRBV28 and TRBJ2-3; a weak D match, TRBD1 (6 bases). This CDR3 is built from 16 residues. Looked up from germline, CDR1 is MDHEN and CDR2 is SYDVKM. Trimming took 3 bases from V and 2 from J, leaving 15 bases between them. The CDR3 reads CASSLGYGDTTDTQYF. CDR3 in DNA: TGTGCCAGCAGTTTGGGGTATGGGGACACCACAGATACGCAGTATTTT.

The CDR3 protein is CASSTWTGTQYF. The CDR3 DNA follows: TGTGCCAGCAGTACCTGGACTGGGACCCAGTACTTC. This rearrangement joins TRBV6-5 to TRBJ2-5; a possible D gene is TRBD2 (5 bases). Germline CDR1 and CDR2: MNHEY and SVGAGI. The CDR3 spans 12 residues. V lost 5 bases to trimming and J lost 7 bases, with 11 bases between them.

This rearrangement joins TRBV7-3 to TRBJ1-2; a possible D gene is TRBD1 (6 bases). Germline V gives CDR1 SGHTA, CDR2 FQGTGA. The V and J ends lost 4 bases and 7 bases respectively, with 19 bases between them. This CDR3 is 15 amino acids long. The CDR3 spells CASSSSRGPLGGYTF. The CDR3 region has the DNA TGTGCCAGCAGCTCGAGCAGGGGCCCTCTGGGTGGCTACACCTTC.

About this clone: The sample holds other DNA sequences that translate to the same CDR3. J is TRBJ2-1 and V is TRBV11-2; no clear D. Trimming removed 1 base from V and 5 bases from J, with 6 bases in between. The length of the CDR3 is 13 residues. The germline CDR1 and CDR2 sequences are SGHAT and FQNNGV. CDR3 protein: CASSLAVNNEQFF. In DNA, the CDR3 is TGTGCCAGCAGCTTAGCCGTTAACAATGAGCAGTTCTTC.

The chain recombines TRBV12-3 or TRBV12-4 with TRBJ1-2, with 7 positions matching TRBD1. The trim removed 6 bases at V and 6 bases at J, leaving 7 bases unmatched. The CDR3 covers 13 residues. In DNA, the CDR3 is TGTGCCAGCAGACAGCGAGGGACAGATGGCTACACCTTC. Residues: CASRQRGTDGYTF.

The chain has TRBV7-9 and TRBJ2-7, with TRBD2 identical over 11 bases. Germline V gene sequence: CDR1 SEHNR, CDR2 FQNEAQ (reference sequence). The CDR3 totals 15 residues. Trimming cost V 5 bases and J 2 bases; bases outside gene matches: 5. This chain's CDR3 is CASSPGTSGAYEQYF. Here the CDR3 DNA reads TGTGCCAGCAGCCCAGGGACTAGCGGCGCCTACGAGCAGTACTTC.

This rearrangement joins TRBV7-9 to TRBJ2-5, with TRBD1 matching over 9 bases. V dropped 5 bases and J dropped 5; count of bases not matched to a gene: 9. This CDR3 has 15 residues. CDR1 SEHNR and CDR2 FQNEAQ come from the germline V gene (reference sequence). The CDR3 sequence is CASSDPGQGGETQYF. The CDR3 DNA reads TGTGCCAGCAGCGATCCGGGACAGGGAGGGGAGACCCAGTACTTC.

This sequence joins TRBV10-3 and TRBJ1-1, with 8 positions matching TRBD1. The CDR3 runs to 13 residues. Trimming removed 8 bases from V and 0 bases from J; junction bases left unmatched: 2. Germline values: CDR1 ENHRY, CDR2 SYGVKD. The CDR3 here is CAILQGVNTEAFF. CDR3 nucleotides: TGTGCCATCCTACAGGGGGTGAACACTGAAGCTTTCTTT.

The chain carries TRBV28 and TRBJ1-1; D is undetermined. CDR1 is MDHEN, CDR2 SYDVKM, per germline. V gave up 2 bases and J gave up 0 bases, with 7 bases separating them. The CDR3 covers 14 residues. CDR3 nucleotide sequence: TGTGCCAGCAGTTTAAACGGGATGAACACTGAAGCTTTCTTT. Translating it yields CASSLNGMNTEAFF.

CDR3 in amino acids: CASRHGGTGVYEQYF. Here the CDR3 DNA reads TGTGCCAGCCGCCATGGGGGGACAGGGGTCTACGAGCAGTACTTC. The chain links TRBV19 to TRBJ2-7, with TRBD1 matching 10 bases. J was trimmed by 3 bases and V by 9 bases; bases with no gene match: 11. This CDR3 is built from 15 residues. Germline CDR1 is LNHDA and CDR2 is SQIVND (reference sequence). Looking up the rest from reference TRBV19 and TRBJ2-7 gives the full variable domain: DGGITQSPKYLFRKEGQNVTLSCEQNLNHDAMYWYRQDPGQGLRLIYYSQIVNDFQKGDIAEGYSVSREKKESFPLTVTSAQKNPTAFYLCASRHGGTGVYEQYFGPGTRLTVT.

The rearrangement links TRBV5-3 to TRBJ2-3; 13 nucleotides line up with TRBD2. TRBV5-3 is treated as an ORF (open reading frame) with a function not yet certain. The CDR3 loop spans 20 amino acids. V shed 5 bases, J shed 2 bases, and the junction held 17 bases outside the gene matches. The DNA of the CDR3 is TGTGCCAGAAGTCCTGCGGGACTAGCGGGACTAAGGAGTTACACAGATACGCAGTATTTT. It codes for CARSPAGLAGLRSYTDTQYF.

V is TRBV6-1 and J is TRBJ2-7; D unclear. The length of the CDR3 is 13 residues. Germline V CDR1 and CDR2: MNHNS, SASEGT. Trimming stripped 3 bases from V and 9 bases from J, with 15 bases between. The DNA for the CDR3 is TGTGCCAGCAGTGAGGAAATCGACTGGTTGCAGTACTTC. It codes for CASSEEIDWLQYF.